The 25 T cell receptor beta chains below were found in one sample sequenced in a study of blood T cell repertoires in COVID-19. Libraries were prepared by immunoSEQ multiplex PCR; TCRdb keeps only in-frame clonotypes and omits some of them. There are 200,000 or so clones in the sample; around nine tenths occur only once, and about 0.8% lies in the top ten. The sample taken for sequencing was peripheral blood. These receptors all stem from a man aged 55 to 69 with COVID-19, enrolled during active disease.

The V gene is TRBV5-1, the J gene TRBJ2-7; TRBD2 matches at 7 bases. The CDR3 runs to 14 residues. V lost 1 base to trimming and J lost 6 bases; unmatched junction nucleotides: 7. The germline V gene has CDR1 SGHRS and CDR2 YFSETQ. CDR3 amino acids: CASSLTSVGAEQYF. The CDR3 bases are TGCGCCAGCAGCTTGACTAGCGTCGGGGCCGAGCAGTACTTC.

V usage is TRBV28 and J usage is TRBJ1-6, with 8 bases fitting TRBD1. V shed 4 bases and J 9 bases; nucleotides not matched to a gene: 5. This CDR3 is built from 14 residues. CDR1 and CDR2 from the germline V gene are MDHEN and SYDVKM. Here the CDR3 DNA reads TGTGCCAGCAGTTCAGGACAGGGCACTTCACCCCTCCACTTT. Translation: CASSSGQGTSPLHF.

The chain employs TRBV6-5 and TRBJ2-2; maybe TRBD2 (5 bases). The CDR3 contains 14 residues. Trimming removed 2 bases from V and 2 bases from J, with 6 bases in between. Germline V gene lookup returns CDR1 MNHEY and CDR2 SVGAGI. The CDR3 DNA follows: TGTGCCAGCAGTTACGGACTCAACACCGGGGAGCTGTTTTTT. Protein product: CASSYGLNTGELFF.

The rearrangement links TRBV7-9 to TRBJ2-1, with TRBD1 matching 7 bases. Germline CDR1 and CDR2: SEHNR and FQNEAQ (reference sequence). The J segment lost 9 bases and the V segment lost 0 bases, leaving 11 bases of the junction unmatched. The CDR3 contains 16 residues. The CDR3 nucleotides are TGTGCCAGCAGCTTAGCGGACAGGCCCTCCCACGGTGAGCAGTTCTTC. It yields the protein CASSLADRPSHGEQFF.

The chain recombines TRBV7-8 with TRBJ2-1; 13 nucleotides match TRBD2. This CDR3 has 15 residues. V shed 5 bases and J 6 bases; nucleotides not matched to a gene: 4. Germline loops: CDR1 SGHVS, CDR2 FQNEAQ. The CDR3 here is CASSRGLAGVNEQFF. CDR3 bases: TGTGCCAGCAGCCGAGGACTAGCGGGGGTCAATGAGCAGTTCTTC.

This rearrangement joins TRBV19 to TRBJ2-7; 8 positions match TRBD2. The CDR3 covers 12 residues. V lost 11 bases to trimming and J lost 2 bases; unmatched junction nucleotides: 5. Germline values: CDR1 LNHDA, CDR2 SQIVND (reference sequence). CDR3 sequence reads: CAPCGGPYEQYF. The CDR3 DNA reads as TGTGCCCCTTGCGGGGGGCCCTACGAGCAGTACTTC.

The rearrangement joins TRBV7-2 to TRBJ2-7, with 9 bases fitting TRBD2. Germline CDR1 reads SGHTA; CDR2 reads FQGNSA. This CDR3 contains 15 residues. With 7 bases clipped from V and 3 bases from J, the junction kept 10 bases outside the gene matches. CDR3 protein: CASKDRLAGNYEQYF. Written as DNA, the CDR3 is TGTGCCAGCAAAGACAGGCTAGCGGGGAACTACGAGCAGTACTTC.

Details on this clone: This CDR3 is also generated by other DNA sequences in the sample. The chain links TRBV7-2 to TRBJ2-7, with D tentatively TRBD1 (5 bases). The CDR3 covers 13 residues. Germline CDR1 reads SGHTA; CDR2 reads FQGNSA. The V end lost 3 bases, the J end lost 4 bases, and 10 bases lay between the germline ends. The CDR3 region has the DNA TGTGCCAGCAGCTTTCAGGGCTATTACGAGCAGTACTTC. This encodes CASSFQGYYEQYF. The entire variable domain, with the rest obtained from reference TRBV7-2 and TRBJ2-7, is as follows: GAGVSQSPSNKVTEKGKDVELRCDPISGHTALYWYRQSLGQGLEFLIYFQGNSAPDKSGLPSDRFSAERTGGSVSTLTIQRTQQEDSAVYLCASSFQGYYEQYFGPGTRLTVT.

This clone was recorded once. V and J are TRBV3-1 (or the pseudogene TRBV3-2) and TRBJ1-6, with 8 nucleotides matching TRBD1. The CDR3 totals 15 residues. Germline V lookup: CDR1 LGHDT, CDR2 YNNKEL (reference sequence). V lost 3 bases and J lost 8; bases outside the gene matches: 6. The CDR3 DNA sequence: TGTGCCAGCAGCCAGGTTACAGGGGGTGATTCACCCCTCCACTTT. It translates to CASSQVTGGDSPLHF.

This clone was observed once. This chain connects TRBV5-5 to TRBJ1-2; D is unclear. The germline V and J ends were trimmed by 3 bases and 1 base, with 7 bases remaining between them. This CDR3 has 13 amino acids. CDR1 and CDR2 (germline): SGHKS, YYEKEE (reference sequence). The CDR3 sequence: CASSWQNNYGYTF. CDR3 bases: TGTGCCAGCAGCTGGCAGAATAACTATGGCTACACCTTC.

The CDR3 loop is CSVEPQGGTEAFF. The DNA for the CDR3 is TGCAGCGTTGAACCGCAGGGTGGGACTGAAGCTTTCTTT. The chain joins TRBV29-1 to TRBJ1-1, with TRBD1 as a possible D gene (5 bases). CDR1 SQVTM and CDR2 ANQGSEA come from the germline V gene. This CDR3 spans 13 amino acids. V shed 2 bases and J shed 5 bases, with 12 bases lying between them.

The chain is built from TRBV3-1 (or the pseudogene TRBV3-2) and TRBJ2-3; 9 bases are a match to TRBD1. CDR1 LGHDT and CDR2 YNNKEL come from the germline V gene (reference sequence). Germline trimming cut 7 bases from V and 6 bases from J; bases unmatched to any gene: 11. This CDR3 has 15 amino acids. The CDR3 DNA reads TGTGCCAGCACTCTACAGGGGGCTGGGGGGGATACGCAGTATTTT. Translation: CASTLQGAGGDTQYF.

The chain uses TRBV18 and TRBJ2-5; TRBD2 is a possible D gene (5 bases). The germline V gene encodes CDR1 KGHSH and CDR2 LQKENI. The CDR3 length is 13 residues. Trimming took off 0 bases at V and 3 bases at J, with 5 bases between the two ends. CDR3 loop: CASSPPGEETQYF. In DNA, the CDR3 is TGTGCCAGCTCACCACCCGGGGAAGAGACCCAGTACTTC.

The CDR3 DNA follows: TGCGCCAGCAGCTTAGGAGGGAACAATCAGCCCCAGCATTTT. Translating it yields CASSLGGNNQPQHF. V is TRBV5-1 and J is TRBJ1-5; unclear D gene. The CDR3 loop spans 14 amino acids. V was shortened by 2 bases and J by 3 bases, with 9 bases between the two germline ends. Per the germline V gene, CDR1 is SGHRS and CDR2 is YFSETQ.

The DNA for the CDR3 is TGCAGTGCTCCTATGTCCTACGAGCAGTACTTC. It translates to CSAPMSYEQYF. The gene calls are TRBV20-1 and TRBJ2-7; D is unresolved. V lost 5 bases to trimming and J lost 1 base, with 6 bases between them. CDR1 is DFQATT and CDR2 is SNEGSKA in the germline V gene (reference sequence). The CDR3 loop spans 11 amino acids.

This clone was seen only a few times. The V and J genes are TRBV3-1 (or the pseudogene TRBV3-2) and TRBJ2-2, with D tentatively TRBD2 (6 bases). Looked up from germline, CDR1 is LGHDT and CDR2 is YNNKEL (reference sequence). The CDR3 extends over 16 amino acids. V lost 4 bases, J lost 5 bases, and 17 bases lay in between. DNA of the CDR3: TGTGCCAGCAGCCGATTGGGCGGGAAGGGAACCGGGGAGCTGTTTTTT. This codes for CASSRLGGKGTGELFF.

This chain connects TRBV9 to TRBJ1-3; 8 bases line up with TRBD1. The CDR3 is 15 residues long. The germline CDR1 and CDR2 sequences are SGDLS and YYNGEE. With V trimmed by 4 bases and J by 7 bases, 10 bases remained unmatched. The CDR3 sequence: CASSSRQGSGNTIYF. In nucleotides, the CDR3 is TGTGCCAGCAGCAGCCGACAGGGGTCAGGCAACACCATATATTTT.

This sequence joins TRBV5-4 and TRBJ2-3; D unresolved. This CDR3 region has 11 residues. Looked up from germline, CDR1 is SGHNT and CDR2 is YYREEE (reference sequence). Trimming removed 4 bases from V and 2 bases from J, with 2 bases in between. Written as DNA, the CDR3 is TGTGCCAGCAGCCTCACAGATACGCAGTATTTT. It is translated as CASSLTDTQYF.

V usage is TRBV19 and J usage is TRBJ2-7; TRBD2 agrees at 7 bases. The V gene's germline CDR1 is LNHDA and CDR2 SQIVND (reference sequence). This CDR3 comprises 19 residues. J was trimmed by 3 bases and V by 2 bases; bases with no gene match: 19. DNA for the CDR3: TGTGCCAGTAGTATACGGGGGAGAGTAGGAGCGGGACCGATCTACGAGCAGTACTTC. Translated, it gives CASSIRGRVGAGPIYEQYF.

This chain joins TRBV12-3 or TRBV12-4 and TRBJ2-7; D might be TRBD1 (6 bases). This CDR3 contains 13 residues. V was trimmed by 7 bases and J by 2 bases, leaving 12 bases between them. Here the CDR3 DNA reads TGTGCCAGCAATGCACAGGGCCCCTACGAGCAGTACTTC. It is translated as CASNAQGPYEQYF.

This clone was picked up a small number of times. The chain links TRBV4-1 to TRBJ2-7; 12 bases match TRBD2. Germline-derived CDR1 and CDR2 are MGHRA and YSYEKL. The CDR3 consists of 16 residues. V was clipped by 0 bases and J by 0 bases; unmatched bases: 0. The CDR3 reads CASSQEGLAGSYEQYF. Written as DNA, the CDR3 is TGCGCCAGCAGCCAAGAGGGACTAGCGGGCTCCTACGAGCAGTACTTC.

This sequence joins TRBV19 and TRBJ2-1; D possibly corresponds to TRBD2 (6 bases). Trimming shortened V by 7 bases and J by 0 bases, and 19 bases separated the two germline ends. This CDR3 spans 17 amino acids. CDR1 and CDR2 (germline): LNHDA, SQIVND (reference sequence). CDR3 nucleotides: TGTGCCAGTAAAAGGTTCATGGGGGGACCCTCCTACAATGAGCAGTTCTTC. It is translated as CASKRFMGGPSYNEQFF.

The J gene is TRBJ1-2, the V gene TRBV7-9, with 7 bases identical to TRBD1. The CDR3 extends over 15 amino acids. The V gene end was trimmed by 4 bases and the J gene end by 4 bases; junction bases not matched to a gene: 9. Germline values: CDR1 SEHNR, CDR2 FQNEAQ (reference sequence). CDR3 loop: CASSSGQQTSYGYTF. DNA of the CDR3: TGTGCCAGCAGCTCGGGACAGCAAACAAGCTATGGCTACACCTTC.

As DNA, the CDR3 is TGTGCCTGGAGACTGCGGAGAGGTGAAAAACTGTTTTTT. Translation gives CAWRLRRGEKLFF. V is TRBV30 and J is TRBJ1-4; D unresolved. The CDR3 spans 13 residues. V was shortened by 3 bases and J by 7 bases, with 12 bases between the two germline ends. Per the germline V gene, CDR1 is GTSNPN and CDR2 is SVGIG (reference sequence).

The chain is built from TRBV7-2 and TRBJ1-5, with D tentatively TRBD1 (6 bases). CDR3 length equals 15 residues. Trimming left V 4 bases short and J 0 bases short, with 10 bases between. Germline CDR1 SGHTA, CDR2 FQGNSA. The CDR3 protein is CASSSGTTSNQPQHF. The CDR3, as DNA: TGTGCCAGCAGCTCCGGGACAACTAGCAATCAGCCCCAGCATTTT.